This section outlines one T cell receptor beta chain sequence together with its context. Antigen specificity is unknown. This sample is drawn from a study of Ad26.COV2.S vaccination and SARS-CoV-2 variants. General study findings and limits: Vaccinated and placebo-treated recipients had similar non-spike TCR breadth.

The V and J ends lost 6 bases and 5 bases, in that order; junction bases with no gene match: 2. The CDR3 runs to 13 residues. Assay: immunoSEQ multiplex PCR; the TCRdb copy retains only in-frame clones and omits some. The repertoire holds about 350,000 clones, with about 89% as singletons. Treatment in this sample: some 20 received Ad26.COV2.S at low or high dose, single or two shots; about 5 received placebo; per-sample allocation not given. The samples were gathered on day 63 after the first injection of vaccine or placebo. The TCR originated in a person aged 18 to 59 who received the Ad26.COV2.S COVID-19 vaccine or a placebo. The specimen was peripheral blood, collected in a trial of Ad26.COV2.S vaccine versus placebo. The chain couples TRBV12-3 or TRBV12-4 to TRBJ2-7; TRBD2 matches 12 bases. CDR3 bases: TGTGCCAGCAGGACTAGCGGGAGACACGAGCAGTACTTC. Amino acids: CASRTSGRHEQYF.